The 3 T cell receptor beta chains presented below share a single source sample, sequenced in a study of blood T cell repertoires in COVID-19. Sequenced by immunoSEQ multiplex PCR; TCRdb stores in-frame clones only, minus some. The sample includes about 380,000 clones, 80% to 90% of them seen just once. The sample consisted of peripheral blood. These receptor sequences come from a man aged 35-49 years with acute or convalescent COVID-19.

The chain recombines TRBV5-1 with TRBJ2-7; D perhaps matches TRBD2 (5 bases). Germline CDR1 is SGHRS and CDR2 is YFSETQ. The CDR3 is made up of 14 amino acids. V lost 2 bases, J lost 2 bases, and 11 bases lay in between. CDR3 nucleotides: TGCGCCAGCAGCTTCCCGGGGAGAACCTACGAGCAGTACTTC. Protein: CASSFPGRTYEQYF.

The chain employs TRBV27 and TRBJ2-7; TRBD2 matches at 14 bases. The CDR3 extends over 15 amino acids. Germline values: CDR1 MNHEY, CDR2 SMNVEV (reference sequence). V gave up 5 bases and J gave up 3 bases; unmatched junction bases: 3. In DNA, the CDR3 is TGTGCCAGCAGTCCGGGACTAGCGGGAGTCTACGAGCAGTACTTC. It specifies CASSPGLAGVYEQYF.

This clone occurred once. The V call is TRBV2, the J call TRBJ2-7, with TRBD1 matching 7 bases. The CDR3 extends over 14 amino acids. V lost 6 bases, J lost 1 base, and 6 bases stayed unmatched. Germline values: CDR1 SNHLY, CDR2 FYNNEI. The CDR3 here is CASRIQGRSYEQYF. CDR3 bases: TGTGCCAGCAGGATACAGGGGCGGTCCTACGAGCAGTACTTC. Variable domain in full (rest from reference TRBV2 and TRBJ2-7): EPEVTQTPSHQVTQMGQEVILRCVPISNHLYFYWYRQILGQKVEFLVSFYNNEISEKSEIFDDQFSVERPDGSNFTLKIRSTKLEDSAMYFCASRIQGRSYEQYFGPGTRLTVT.